Listed below are T cell receptor beta chains from one sample, sequenced in a study of shared clonotypes between healthy human individuals. TCRdb's table, derived via immunoSEQ multiplex PCR, lists solely in-frame clones and lacks some. This table has roughly 2 million clones, 85% to 95% appearing once. Sequencing input: naive CD4+ T cells sorted from blood. The receptors were gathered from a man aged 18 to 29 in good health. CDR3s include the opening cysteine and the closing phenylalanine or tryptophan. A D gene is named only where the DNA matches it firmly. Part of the rows lack a size; the others show once, few, many or a class for expanded clones.

>TRBV7-6|TRBD2|NA|TRBJ2-7
CASSLGTTSGRSEQYF
TGTGCCAGCAGCTTGGGAACCACTAGCGGGAGAAGCGAGCAGTACTTC
>TRBV4-1|NA|NA|TRBJ2-7
CASSQGTDFYEQYF
TGCGCCAGCAGCCAAGGGACAGACTTTTACGAGCAGTACTTC
>TRBV7-8|NA|NA|TRBJ1-1
CASSLPTGLWTEAFF
TGTGCCAGCAGCTTACCTACAGGGTTGTGGACTGAAGCTTTCTTT
>TRBV7-2|NA|NA|TRBJ2-7
CASSFSRQVYEQYF
TGTGCCAGCAGCTTTTCCCGACAGGTCTACGAGCAGTACTTC
>TRBV9|NA|NA|TRBJ2-3
CASSVAPSGGGGTSTDTQYF
TGTGCCAGCAGCGTAGCTCCTAGCGGAGGAGGGGGGACTAGCACAGATACGCAGTATTTT
>TRBV2|TRBD1|NA|TRBJ1-1
CASGTGMNTEAFF
TGTGCCAGCGGGACAGGGATGAACACTGAAGCTTTCTTT
>TRBV30|NA|NA|TRBJ1-3
CAWNGQSGNTIYF
TGTGCCTGGAATGGACAGTCTGGAAACACCATATATTTT
>TRBV5-1|NA|NA|TRBJ1-1
CASSLTGNTEAFF
TGCGCCAGCAGCTTGACAGGGAACACTGAAGCTTTCTTT
>TRBV27|NA|NA|TRBJ1-5
CASSSPAGTGSNQPQHF
TGTGCCAGCAGTTCCCCCGCAGGGACGGGTAGCAATCAGCCCCAGCATTTT
>TRBV4-3|NA|NA|TRBJ1-5
CASSHEANQPQHF
TGCGCCAGCAGCCATGAAGCCAATCAGCCCCAGCATTTT
>TRBV6-5|NA|NA|TRBJ1-5
CASSTTSNQPQHF
TGTGCCAGCAGTACAACGAGCAATCAGCCCCAGCATTTT
>TRBV5-1|NA|once|TRBJ1-6
CASSSSGTVDRALHF
TGCGCCAGCAGCTCCTCGGGGACGGTGGACCGGGCCCTCCACTTT
>TRBV5-1|TRBD1|NA|TRBJ2-7
CASSLGAGQGNYEQYF
TGCGCCAGCAGCTTGGGGGCGGGACAGGGGAACTACGAGCAGTACTTC
>TRBV9|TRBD1|NA|TRBJ1-6
CASSASDRVWANSPLHF
TGTGCCAGCAGCGCCTCGGACAGGGTGTGGGCGAATTCACCCCTCCACTTT
>TRBV7-8|TRBD2|NA|TRBJ2-2
CASSWGLAGGSNTGELFF
TGTGCCAGCAGTTGGGGACTAGCGGGAGGGTCGAACACCGGGGAGCTGTTTTTT
>TRBV28|TRBD1|NA|TRBJ2-5
CASTQPTGGVETQYF
TGTGCCAGCACCCAACCCACAGGGGGCGTAGAGACCCAGTACTTC
>TRBV9|NA|NA|TRBJ1-5
CASSVGQTHQPQHF
TGTGCCAGCAGCGTCGGACAGACTCATCAGCCCCAGCATTTT
>TRBV5-6|NA|once|TRBJ2-2
CASSLGLDTGELFF
TGTGCCAGCAGCTTGGGACTAGACACCGGGGAGCTGTTTTTT
>TRBV2|NA|few|TRBJ2-7
CASNEWGGEQYF
TGTGCCAGCAATGAATGGGGAGGCGAGCAGTACTTC
>TRBV18|TRBD1|NA|TRBJ1-1
CASSPPDRVGAFF
TGTGCCAGCTCACCGCCGGACAGGGTGGGCGCTTTCTTT
>TRBV28|TRBD1|NA|TRBJ1-4
CASSSSTRQGWREKLFF
TGTGCCAGCAGTTCCTCAACTCGACAGGGGTGGAGGGAAAAACTGTTTTTT
>TRBV28|NA|NA|TRBJ2-7
CASSFRSGDPYYEQYF
TGTGCCAGCAGTTTCAGATCAGGGGATCCCTACTACGAGCAGTACTTC
>TRBV16|NA|NA|TRBJ1-1
CASSQFDSMNTEAFF
TGTGCCAGCAGCCAATTCGACAGTATGAACACTGAAGCTTTCTTT
>TRBV5-1|NA|NA|TRBJ1-6
CASSLVPLKGSNSPLHF
TGCGCCAGCAGCTTGGTCCCCCTGAAGGGAAGTAATTCACCCCTCCACTTT
>TRBV4-3|TRBD1|NA|TRBJ2-2
CASSRVQGAKAGELFF
TGCGCCAGCAGCCGGGTGCAGGGGGCGAAGGCCGGGGAGCTGTTTTTT
>TRBV5-8|NA|NA|TRBJ1-1
CASSLGYSMNTEAFF
TGTGCCAGCAGCTTGGGTTACAGTATGAACACTGAAGCTTTCTTT
>TRBV9|TRBD1|NA|TRBJ2-6
CASSGDRGQVSGANVLTF
TGTGCCAGCAGCGGTGACAGGGGCCAAGTCTCTGGGGCCAACGTCCTGACTTTC
>TRBV18|NA|NA|TRBJ1-2
CASSPPGPANYGYTF
TGTGCCAGCTCACCACCGGGGCCGGCTAACTATGGCTACACCTTC
>TRBV5-1|NA|NA|TRBJ1-5
CASSMGDSNQPQHF
TGCGCCAGCAGCATGGGGGACAGCAATCAGCCCCAGCATTTT
>TRBV6-5|NA|NA|TRBJ2-2
CASSYRAELTSGELFF
TGTGCCAGCAGTTACAGGGCAGAGTTGACGAGCGGGGAGCTGTTTTTT
>TRBV6-1|NA|NA|TRBJ1-5
CASSEVRVGSNQPQHF
TGTGCCAGCAGTGAAGTCAGAGTGGGAAGCAATCAGCCCCAGCATTTT
>TRBV11-3|NA|NA|TRBJ2-7
CASSLDGDYEQYF
TGTGCCAGCAGCCTGGACGGGGACTACGAGCAGTACTTC
>TRBV28|NA|few|TRBJ2-2
CASSLERELFF
TGTGCCAGCAGTCTGGAGCGGGAGCTGTTTTTT
>TRBV5-4|TRBD2|NA|TRBJ2-1
CASSSPPGGSDNEQFF
TGTGCCAGCAGCTCCCCTCCTGGCGGGAGTGATAATGAGCAGTTCTTC
>TRBV6-1|TRBD1|NA|TRBJ2-7
CASSDSRQGTYEQYF
TGTGCCAGCAGTGATTCGAGACAGGGGACCTACGAGCAGTACTTC
>TRBV6-4|NA|NA|TRBJ1-2
CASRRHGDGDYGYTF
TGTGCCAGCAGACGACATGGGGATGGGGACTATGGCTACACCTTC
>TRBV30|NA|NA|TRBJ2-4
CAWSITGLAKNIQYF
TGTGCCTGGAGTATCACAGGGTTAGCCAAAAACATTCAGTACTTC
>TRBV19|NA|NA|TRBJ1-1
CASSTRQNTEAFF
TGTGCCAGTAGTACCCGACAGAACACTGAAGCTTTCTTT
>TRBV4-1|TRBD1|NA|TRBJ1-2
CASSHQSVGQGYGYTF
TGCGCCAGCAGCCACCAGTCCGTGGGACAGGGTTATGGCTACACCTTC
>TRBV18|TRBD1|NA|TRBJ1-2
CASSPAGTGVSLGGYTF
TGTGCCAGCTCACCAGCCGGGACAGGGGTTTCACTTGGGGGCTACACCTTC
>TRBV5-1|NA|NA|TRBJ2-7
CASSLGGYRTDMRSYEQYF
TGCGCCAGCAGCTTGGGAGGGTATAGGACAGATATGCGCTCCTACGAGCAGTACTTC
>TRBV28|NA|NA|TRBJ2-7
CASSPSPGTHYEQYF
TGTGCCAGCAGTCCCAGCCCCGGGACACATTACGAGCAGTACTTC
>TRBV28|TRBD1|NA|TRBJ1-2
CASSFGTAANYGYTF
TGTGCCAGCAGTTTTGGGACAGCTGCTAACTATGGCTACACCTTC
>TRBV5-1|TRBD1|NA|TRBJ1-4
CASSFTGGNEKLFF
TGCGCCAGCAGCTTTACAGGGGGCAATGAAAAACTGTTTTTT
>TRBV6-1|TRBD1|NA|TRBJ2-7
CASRAQGAEQYF
TGTGCCAGCAGAGCACAGGGGGCCGAGCAGTACTTC
>TRBV7-8|NA|NA|TRBJ1-2
CASSLETGYGYTF
TGTGCCAGCAGCTTAGAAACAGGGTATGGCTACACCTTC
>TRBV5-8|NA|NA|TRBJ1-2
CASSLRGANYGYTF
TGTGCCAGCAGCTTGAGAGGGGCTAACTATGGCTACACCTTC
>TRBV4-1|TRBD1|NA|TRBJ2-7
CASSQENPGQGTYEQYF
TGCGCCAGCAGCCAAGAAAATCCGGGACAGGGAACCTACGAGCAGTACTTC
>TRBV7-9|NA|NA|TRBJ1-5
CASSPQDSLFNQPQHF
TGTGCCAGCAGCCCACAAGACAGTCTTTTCAATCAGCCCCAGCATTTT
>TRBV15|TRBD2|NA|TRBJ2-7
CATSRSLAGGLSSYEQYF
TGTGCCACCAGCAGGTCACTAGCGGGGGGTCTTTCGTCCTACGAGCAGTACTTC
>TRBV19|NA|once|TRBJ1-4
CASSIGQAFGEKLFF
TGTGCCAGTAGTATAGGTCAGGCATTTGGAGAAAAACTGTTTTTT
>TRBV9|NA|NA|TRBJ2-7
CASSSGRISYEQYF
TGTGCCAGCAGCTCGGGACGGATCTCCTACGAGCAGTACTTC
>TRBV2|NA|NA|TRBJ1-3
CASRPSAGNTIYF
TGTGCCAGCAGACCCTCTGCTGGAAACACCATATATTTT